This TCR beta chain was identified in a study of blood T cell repertoires in COVID-19. About the study: Acute and convalescent COVID-19 specimens originated in the United States, Italy and Spain.

The CDR3 is made up of 15 amino acids. Trimming removed 0 bases from V and 4 bases from J, with 11 bases in between. CDR1 is SGHRS, CDR2 YFSETQ, per germline. This table comes from immunoSEQ multiplex PCR, and its TCRdb copy is limited to in-frame clones, with some not included. The sample shows some 98,000 clones, 80% of them seen only once. This TCR was sampled from a human donor in a cohort sampled during active COVID-19. Sequenced sample: peripheral blood. This chain joins TRBV5-1 and TRBJ2-4; D remains ambiguous. In DNA form, the CDR3 reads TGCGCCAGCAGCTTGGCGGCAGGTCCTAAAAACATTCAGTACTTC. This sequence encodes CASSLAAGPKNIQYF. Combining the CDR3 with reference TRBV5-1 and TRBJ2-4 gives the whole variable domain KAGVTQTPRYLIKTRGQQVTLSCSPISGHRSVSWYQQTPGQGLQFLFEYFSETQRNKGNFPGRFSGRQFSNSRSEMNVSTLELGDSALYLCASSLAAGPKNIQYFGAGTRLSVL.